The following is a T cell receptor beta chain sequence with its context. Authors' processing steps: Sequence data from immunoSEQ were junction-only and lacked quality scores; consequently, filtering differed. Assay: immunoSEQ multiplex PCR; the TCRdb copy retains only in-frame clones and omits some. V, J and clone size are taken as reported in that table, and D and trimming were inferred from the DNA itself. The table shows roughly 1,500,000 clones, with just under 99% occurring only once. This record belongs to a study of shared clonotypes between healthy human individuals. CDR3 length: 13 amino acids. V was trimmed by 1 base and J by 4 bases, leaving 4 bases between them. Per germline, CDR1 SEHNR and CDR2 FQNEAQ (reference sequence). The healthy adult donors were HIV-negative and reported no recent acute infections or vaccinations. The study separated CD4+ cells into CD45RA+ naive and CD45RA-negative memory subsets.

The V and J genes are TRBV7-9 and TRBJ1-4; no definite D call. This TCR was recovered from a man aged 25 to 45 in good health. What was sequenced was naive CD4+ T cells sorted from blood. Subset meaning: CD45RA+ positively selected. Written as DNA, the CDR3 is TGTGCCAGCAGCTTAGATGGTAATGAAAAACTGTTTTTT. It codes for CASSLDGNEKLFF.